This T cell receptor beta chain was obtained from a study of CD8 T cells in Susac syndrome. Germline lookup yields CDR1 LGHDT and CDR2 YNNKEL (reference sequence). V shed 0 bases and J shed 2 bases, with 8 bases lying between them. CDR3 length: 14 residues. After extraction with the RNeasy kit, 0.5 to 1 ug of the RNA was reverse transcribed using random hexamers. TCRdb recomputed calls from the immunoSEQ multiplex PCR reads with MiXCR, one row per CDR3 protein. This sample has about 160,000 distinct CDR3 sequences, with around 90% found just once. The chain recombines TRBV3-1 with TRBJ2-7; D is perhaps TRBD2 (6 bases). The sequenced sample consisted of CD4+ T cells from PBMCs. This clonotype was obtained from a human donor in good health. CDR3 sequence reads: CASSQDPSAYEQYF. In DNA form, the CDR3 reads TGTGCCAGCAGCCAAGATCCTAGCGCCTACGAGCAGTACTTC.